This TCR beta chain was captured in a study of CD8 T cells in Susac syndrome. A remark on this clonotype: Antigen unknown.

Findings and limits, study-wide: The peak of CD8+ clonal expansion in Susac was seen in TEMRA cells and active patients.

Random-hexamer reverse transcription was applied to roughly 0.5 to 1 ug RNA. From the immunoSEQ multiplex PCR reads, TCRdb called clonotypes with MiXCR, one entry per CDR3 protein. There are around 110,000 distinct CDR3 sequences in the sample; approximately 94% occur only once, and 0.4% to 0.5% lies in the top ten. CDR1 and CDR2 from the germline V gene are MRHNA and SNTAGT. There are 14 residues in the CDR3. The V and J ends lost 2 bases and 8 bases, in that order; junction bases with no gene match: 6. Isolation of CD8+ and CD4+ T cells was performed negatively, whereas enrichment of TEMRA cells was done by FACS.

The source material was CD8+ T cells from PBMCs. This receptor was obtained from a human donor with Susac syndrome. V is TRBV6-4 and J is TRBJ2-1; 7 bases fit TRBD1. CDR3 sequence: CASSDGEGGDEQFF. The DNA of the CDR3 is TGTGCCAGCAGTGACGGTGAAGGGGGCGATGAGCAGTTCTTC.